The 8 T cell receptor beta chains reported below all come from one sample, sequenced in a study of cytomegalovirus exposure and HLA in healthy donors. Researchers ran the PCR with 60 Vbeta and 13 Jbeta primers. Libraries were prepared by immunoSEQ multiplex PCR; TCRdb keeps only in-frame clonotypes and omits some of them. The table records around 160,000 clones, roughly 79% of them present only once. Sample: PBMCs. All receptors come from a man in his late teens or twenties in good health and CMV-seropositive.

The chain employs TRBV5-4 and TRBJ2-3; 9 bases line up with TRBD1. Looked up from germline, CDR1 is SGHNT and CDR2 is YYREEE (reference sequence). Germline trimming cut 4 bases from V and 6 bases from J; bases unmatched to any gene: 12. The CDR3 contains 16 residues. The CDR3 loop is CASSQGTGSRVDTQYF. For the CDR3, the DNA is TGTGCCAGCAGCCAAGGGACAGGGAGTAGGGTGGATACGCAGTATTTT. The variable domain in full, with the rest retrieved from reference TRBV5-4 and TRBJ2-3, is ETGVTQSPTHLIKTRGQQVTLRCSSQSGHNTVSWYQQALGQGPQFIFQYYREEENGRGNFPPRFSGLQFPNYSSELNVNALELDDSALYLCASSQGTGSRVDTQYFGPGTRLTVL.

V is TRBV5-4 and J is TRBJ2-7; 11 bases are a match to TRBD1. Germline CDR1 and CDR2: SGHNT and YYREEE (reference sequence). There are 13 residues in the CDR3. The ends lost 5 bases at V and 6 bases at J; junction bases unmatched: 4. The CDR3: CASRGDRGGEQYF. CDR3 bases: TGTGCCAGCAGAGGGGACAGGGGGGGCGAGCAGTACTTC.

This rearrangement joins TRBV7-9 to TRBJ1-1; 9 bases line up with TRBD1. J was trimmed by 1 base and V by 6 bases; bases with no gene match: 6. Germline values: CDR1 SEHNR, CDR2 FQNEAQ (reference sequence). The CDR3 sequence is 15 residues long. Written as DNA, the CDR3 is TGTGCCAGCAGTACAGGGGGCAAAACGAACACTGAAGCTTTCTTT. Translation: CASSTGGKTNTEAFF.

The CDR3 DNA is TGTGCCACCAGCAGGCCGGGACAGGATAGAAACATTCAGTACTTC. It encodes CATSRPGQDRNIQYF. The rearrangement links TRBV15 to TRBJ2-4, with 8 bases that match TRBD1. Unmatched junction bases numbered 7, after V lost 3 bases and J lost 6 bases. The CDR3 spans 15 residues. The germline V gene encodes CDR1 LNHNV and CDR2 YYDKDF (reference sequence). Combining the CDR3 with reference TRBV15 and TRBJ2-4 gives the whole variable domain DAMVIQNPRYQVTQFGKPVTLSCSQTLNHNVMYWYQQKSSQAPKLLFHYYDKDFNNEADTPDNFQSRRPNTSFCFLDIRSPGLGDTAMYLCATSRPGQDRNIQYFGAGTRLSVL.

CDR3 residues: CSVAFRDRTYGYTF. CDR3 bases: TGCAGCGTTGCTTTCCGGGACAGGACCTATGGCTACACCTTC. The chain employs TRBV29-1 and TRBJ1-2; 8 bases agree with TRBD1. The germline CDR1 and CDR2 sequences are SQVTM and ANQGSEA. CDR3 length: 14 residues. Trimming cost V 4 bases and J 4 bases; bases outside gene matches: 8.

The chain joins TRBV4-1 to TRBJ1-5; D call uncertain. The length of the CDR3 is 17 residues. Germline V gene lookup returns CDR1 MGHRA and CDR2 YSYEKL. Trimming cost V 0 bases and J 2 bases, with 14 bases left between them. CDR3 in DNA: TGCGCCAGCAGCCAAGATTCGACACGGGGAGGCAATCAGCCCCAGCATTTT. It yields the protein CASSQDSTRGGNQPQHF.

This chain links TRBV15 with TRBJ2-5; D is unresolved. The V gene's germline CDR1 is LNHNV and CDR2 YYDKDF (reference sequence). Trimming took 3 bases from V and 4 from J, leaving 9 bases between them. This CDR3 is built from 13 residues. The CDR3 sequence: CATSSTAGETQYF. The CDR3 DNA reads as TGTGCCACCAGCAGCACTGCAGGAGAGACCCAGTACTTC.

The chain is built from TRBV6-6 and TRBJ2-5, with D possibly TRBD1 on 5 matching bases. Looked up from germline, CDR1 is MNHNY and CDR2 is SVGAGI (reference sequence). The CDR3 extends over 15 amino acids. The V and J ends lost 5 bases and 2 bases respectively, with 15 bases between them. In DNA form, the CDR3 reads TGTGCCAGCAGTCCGTTGTCCAGGGAACAAGAGACCCAGTACTTC. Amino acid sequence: CASSPLSREQETQYF.